Each of the 14 T cell receptor beta chains below was sequenced from the same sample in a study of blood T cell repertoires in COVID-19. The assay was immunoSEQ multiplex PCR, and TCRdb's table has in-frame clones only and misses some. Among 200,000 to 250,000 clones listed, roughly 84% were seen once. Sample: PBMCs or T cells enriched from blood (not recorded which). The receptors were sampled from a woman aged 40 to 50 who had recovered from COVID-19.

The chain combines TRBV2 with TRBJ2-6; maybe TRBD2 (5 bases). V lost 4 bases, J lost 2 bases, and 6 bases lay in between. The CDR3 consists of 14 residues. CDR1 and CDR2 (germline): SNHLY, FYNNEI. The chain's CDR3 is CASSGEPGANVLTF. CDR3 DNA sequence: TGTGCCAGCAGTGGGGAGCCTGGGGCCAACGTCCTGACTTTC.

This clone was detected only once. The chain is built from TRBV24-1 and TRBJ2-7; D is perhaps TRBD1 (6 bases). This CDR3 contains 16 residues. V gave up 5 bases and J gave up 5 bases, with 21 bases separating them. CDR1 and CDR2 from the germline V gene are KGHDR and SFDVKD. CDR3 region: CATSGFVSRGSHEQYV. The CDR3 DNA follows: TGTGCCACCAGTGGTTTTGTTTCAAGGGGGTCTCACGAGCAGTACGTC.

The V and J genes are TRBV28 and TRBJ1-5; perhaps TRBD1 as D (5 bases). The V end was cut by 7 bases, the J end by 1 base, with 17 bases between. In germline, CDR1 is MDHEN, CDR2 SYDVKM. This CDR3 contains 16 residues. The chain's CDR3 is CASIVGGSRSNQPQHF. The CDR3 DNA reads as TGTGCCAGCATAGTGGGGGGTTCGAGGAGCAATCAGCCCCAGCATTTT. Variable domain in full (rest from reference TRBV28 and TRBJ1-5): DVKVTQSSRYLVKRTGEKVFLECVQDMDHENMFWYRQDPGLGLRLIYFSYDVKMKEKGDIPEGYSVSREKKERFSLILESASTNQTSMYLCASIVGGSRSNQPQHFGDGTRLSIL.

This rearrangement joins TRBV11-3 to TRBJ1-1; D perhaps matches TRBD1 (6 bases). The CDR3 is 13 amino acids. V lost 5 bases, J lost 8 bases, and 15 bases lay in between. Germline CDR1 is SGHNT and CDR2 is YENEEA. Here the CDR3 DNA reads TGTGCCAGCAGCCTCAGGGGCACGGGCGAAGCTTTCTTT. Its protein product is CASSLRGTGEAFF. Full variable domain (missing parts from reference TRBV11-3 and TRBJ1-1): EAGVVQSPRYKIIEKKQPVAFWCNPISGHNTLYWYLQNLGQGPELLIRYENEEAVDDSQLPKDRFSAERLKGVDSTLKIQPAELGDSAVYLCASSLRGTGEAFFGQGTRLTVV.

This clone occurred once. V and J are TRBV19 and TRBJ1-1; the D is unclear. From germline, CDR1 is LNHDA and CDR2 SQIVND (reference sequence). Deletions cut 3 bases from V and 1 base from J, with 6 bases between. This CDR3 is built from 13 residues. In DNA, the CDR3 is TGTGCCAGTAGTATCGGAGCGAACACTGAAGCTTTCTTT. Amino acid sequence: CASSIGANTEAFF.

The genes are TRBV24-1 and TRBJ2-4; possibly TRBD1 for D (5 bases). Per the germline V gene, CDR1 is KGHDR and CDR2 is SFDVKD. The CDR3 sequence is 12 residues long. Trimming stripped 4 bases from V and 9 bases from J, with 9 bases between. DNA of the CDR3: TGTGCCACCAGTGACTACCAGGGCATTCAGTACTTC. This sequence encodes CATSDYQGIQYF.

The V call is TRBV6-1, the J call TRBJ1-2; 7 nucleotides line up with TRBD1. CDR1 and CDR2 (germline): MNHNS, SASEGT. The CDR3 extends over 14 amino acids. Trimming at V came to 5 bases and at J to 6 bases, leaving 9 bases not matched to a gene. Here the CDR3 DNA reads TGTGCCAGCAGTCTCGACAGGGCGATTGATGGCTACACCTTC. Translated: CASSLDRAIDGYTF.

CDR3 in amino acids: CASRPTGETEAFF. The CDR3, as DNA: TGTGCCAGTAGGCCAACAGGGGAGACTGAAGCTTTCTTT. This chain connects TRBV19 to TRBJ1-1; 7 positions agree with TRBD1. The CDR3 loop spans 13 amino acids. Losses at the gene ends were 6 bases for V and 5 bases for J; bases not matched to a gene: 6. CDR1 and CDR2 from the germline V gene are LNHDA and SQIVND (reference sequence).

The rearrangement links TRBV15 to TRBJ2-7; maybe TRBD2 (7 bases). The V end was cut by 0 bases, the J end by 3 bases, with 12 bases between. The CDR3 has 15 residues. CDR1 is LNHNV, CDR2 YYDKDF, per germline (reference sequence). The CDR3 is CATSRDRGAFYEQYF. The DNA of the CDR3 is TGTGCCACCAGCAGAGATCGGGGGGCGTTCTACGAGCAGTACTTC.

In this sample, this clone turned up once. The gene calls are TRBV2 and TRBJ1-4; D possibly corresponds to TRBD1 (6 bases). Germline CDR1 reads SNHLY; CDR2 reads FYNNEI. This CDR3 has 14 residues. V gave up 8 bases and J gave up 3 bases, with 13 bases separating them. CDR3 region: CASRPRGANEKLFF. In DNA, the CDR3 is TGTGCCAGCCGACCCAGGGGCGCTAATGAAAAACTGTTTTTT.

The chain uses TRBV10-3 and TRBJ1-4; perhaps TRBD1 as D (5 bases). Germline V gene sequence: CDR1 ENHRY, CDR2 SYGVKD. V lost 10 bases to trimming and J lost 2 bases, with 14 bases between them. The CDR3 totals 14 residues. The CDR3 spells CASTTEVTNEKLFF. In nucleotides, the CDR3 is TGTGCCAGTACGACAGAAGTTACTAATGAAAAACTGTTTTTT.

The rearrangement joins TRBV28 to TRBJ1-1; D unclear. The CDR3 totals 17 residues. CDR1 is MDHEN, CDR2 SYDVKM, per germline. V gave up 4 bases and J gave up 6 bases, with 24 bases separating them. The CDR3 nucleotides read TGTGCCAGCAGTTCCGCCCGGTGGGCTCTCCAGTACGCTGAAGCTTTCTTT. This encodes CASSSARWALQYAEAFF.

The chain combines TRBV12-3 or TRBV12-4 with TRBJ2-1; TRBD1 might be the D (6 bases). With 7 bases removed from V and 5 bases from J, the gap between germline ends came to 12 bases. The CDR3 covers 13 residues. The CDR3 sequence is CASKWTDNNEQFF. The CDR3 bases are TGTGCCAGCAAGTGGACAGACAACAATGAGCAGTTCTTC.

The chain has TRBV7-2 and TRBJ2-3; TRBD2 matches at 12 bases. Germline V gene sequence: CDR1 SGHTA, CDR2 FQGNSA. Trimming cost V 5 bases and J 4 bases; bases outside gene matches: 7. CDR3 length: 16 residues. The CDR3 here is CASSLSLAGGPDTQYF. Written as DNA, the CDR3 is TGTGCCAGCAGCCTTTCCCTAGCGGGAGGGCCAGATACGCAGTATTTT. Combining the CDR3 with reference TRBV7-2 and TRBJ2-3 gives the whole variable domain GAGVSQSPSNKVTEKGKDVELRCDPISGHTALYWYRQSLGQGLEFLIYFQGNSAPDKSGLPSDRFSAERTGGSVSTLTIQRTQQEDSAVYLCASSLSLAGGPDTQYFGPGTRLTVL.